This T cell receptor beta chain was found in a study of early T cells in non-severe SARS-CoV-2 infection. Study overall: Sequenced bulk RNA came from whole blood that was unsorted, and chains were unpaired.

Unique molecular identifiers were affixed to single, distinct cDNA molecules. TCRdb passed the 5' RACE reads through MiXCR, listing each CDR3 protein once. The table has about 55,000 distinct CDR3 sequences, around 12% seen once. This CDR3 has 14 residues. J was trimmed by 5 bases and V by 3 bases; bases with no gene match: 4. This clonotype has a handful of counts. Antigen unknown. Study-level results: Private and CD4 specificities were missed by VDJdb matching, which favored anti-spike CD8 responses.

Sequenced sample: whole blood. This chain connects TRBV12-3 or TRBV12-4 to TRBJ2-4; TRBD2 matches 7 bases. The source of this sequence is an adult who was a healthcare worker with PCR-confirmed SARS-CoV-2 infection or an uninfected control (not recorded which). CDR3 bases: TGTGCCAGCAGTTTGGCGGGAGTGGAAAACATTCAGTACTTC. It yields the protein CASSLAGVENIQYF.